This record looks at one TCR beta chain sequence and its context. In this sample, this clonotype turned up a few times. The antigen this receptor binds is unknown. Base qualities are not at hand, and no much larger clone is one base apart. This sample stems from a study of human T cells and chemical hapten exposure listed by TCRdb under 2021. About the investigation overall: For sensitization, 2% DPC in acetone was applied to a roughly 2 cm by roughly 2 cm area of upper inner arm skin. Patients additionally received weekly therapeutic DPC doses to the scalp throughout the roughly 26-week study period. Patch testing on the upper back used Finn chambers containing 0.01% DPC, with scoring done after 6 days according to International Contact Dermatitis Research Group standards. The patient cohort, mostly female, included alopecia areata with under or over 50% scalp involvement, alopecia totalis and alopecia universalis. The libraries were sequenced as a pool, and the TCR yield per sample differed mostly because of small variations in library volumes within the pool. Peripheral blood TCR repertoire changes were tracked in vivo in alopecia patients during primary and secondary sensitization to the hapten diphenylcyclopropenone (DPC). Blood samples were taken from patients before sensitization (week 0) and at 2, 6 and about 24 weeks after DPC sensitization. Approximately 28 alopecia patients provided blood for TCR sequencing at one to four time points (pre-sensitization, 2, 6 and 24 weeks). Results and caveats for the whole study, not just this receptor: DPC sensitization did not change the number of TCRs with a frequency above 1 in 1000, and there was no evidence of changes in global repertoire structure. A positive correlation was found between the number of PT1 expanded TCRs and patch test score, with significance reached at thresholds 8, 16 and 32 but not 4. Repeated subsampling changed both the strength of the expansion versus patch-test correlation and the threshold at which that correlation became significant. Because all patients had alopecia, a presumed autoimmune disease, the immune response of the patients might differ from that of healthy individuals. Expanded TCRs formed significantly more large CDR3 similarity clusters than pre-sensitization or healthy control sets, consistent with antigen-driven responses.

The library relied on RACE. The run used a NextSeq 500. During library preparation, unique molecular identifiers were attached to individual cDNA molecules so that TCRs could be counted in a quantitative, reproducible way. From each blood RNA sample, both TCR alpha and TCR beta chains were sequenced. On the study's bioinformatics: A median of about 87,000 TCRs per sample was observed, with a range of roughly 20,000 to 700,000. V, J and CDR3 annotation of the TCR reads was carried out using the Decombinator software suite. For the PS versus PT1 abundance plots, all samples were subsampled to the same number of TCRs (28,000). TCRs were defined as expanded if absent before sensitization and observed at least eight times at the 2-week time point. Using fastp trimming at Q25 and MiXCR clonotype assembly, TCRdb reanalyzed the public sequencing data and kept in-frame beta chains. Entries are consolidated by CDR3 protein sequence, retaining the most common genes and DNA. TCRdb's processing, not the study's, gives the V and J calls here. In all, the sample holds about 110,000 distinct CDR3 sequences, and roughly 12% of those were seen once. The ten biggest clones cover 1.5% to 2% of the sample.

Reading the germline V gene (reference sequence) gives CDR1 SEHNR and CDR2 FQNEAQ. From the cysteine up to the phenylalanine, the CDR3 has a length of 14 residues. Only the CDR3 DNA stays, 42 bases, in frame from base 1. V trim: 5 bases; J trim: 4 bases; unmatched bases: 4. What this sample's time point label stands for: pre-sensitization, week 0. The sample's treatment or condition label, decoded: therapeutic diphenylcyclopropenone sensitization with weekly scalp DPC. At every patch-test visit, the blood draw took place before the patch test was put on. To be eligible, patients had to be aged 18 to 70, diagnosed with alopecia and judged suitable for DPC therapy, while pregnant patients were excluded. Total RNA was extracted from unfractionated whole blood that had been collected in Tempus Blood RNA tubes.

This TCR was sampled from a woman aged 50 to 65 with alopecia areata. Some clones in this sample may be carry-over from other donors' samples. The receptor chain draws on TRBV7-9 and TRBJ2-2; TRBD1 agrees with 7 junctional bases. The sample was whole blood, taken in connection with sensitization to the hapten diphenylcyclopropenone (DPC). The DNA sequence reads TGTGCCAGCAGCCCTCGACAGGGCACCGGGGAGCTGTTTTTT. Its protein product is CASSPRQGTGELFF. The full variable domain, completed from the reference TRBV7-9 and TRBJ2-2 proteins outside the CDR3, reads DTGVSQNPRHKITKRGQNVTFRCDPISEHNRLYWYRQTLGQGPEFLTYFQNEAQLEKSRLLSDRFSAERPKGSFSTLEIQRTEQGDSAMYLCASSPRQGTGELFFGEGSRLTVL.